This T cell receptor beta chain comes out of a study of low-dose radiotherapy and immunotherapy resistance in tumors. Ten or more counts support this clonotype. The CDR3 extends over 14 amino acids. V was clipped by 8 bases and J by 4 bases, with 17 bases between them. Germline V gives CDR1 SEHNR, CDR2 FQNEAQ (reference sequence). The time point denotes: before trial treatment. Treatment combined nivolumab, ipilimumab, aspirin, low-dose cyclophosphamide and low-dose radiotherapy in a dose-escalation trial. Priming of first-strand cDNA relied on TRAV- and TRBV-specific primers (covering alpha and beta chains). With a V-primer adapter and a constant-region primer, TCRs were amplified for approximately 19 PCR cycles. MiXCR, applied by TCRdb to the reads, yields one record per CDR3 protein. The sample consists of 55,000 to 80,000 distinct CDR3 sequences, about 26% of them appearing once.

The rearrangement uses TRBV7-9 and TRBJ2-5; D not resolved. The sequence came from a male donor with rectosigmoid adenocarcinoma. Sequenced here: PBMCs, sampled before treatment. The CDR3 DNA is TGTGCCAGCGGCGCTCCAGTATATCGAGAGACCCAGTACTTC. Translated: CASGAPVYRETQYF.